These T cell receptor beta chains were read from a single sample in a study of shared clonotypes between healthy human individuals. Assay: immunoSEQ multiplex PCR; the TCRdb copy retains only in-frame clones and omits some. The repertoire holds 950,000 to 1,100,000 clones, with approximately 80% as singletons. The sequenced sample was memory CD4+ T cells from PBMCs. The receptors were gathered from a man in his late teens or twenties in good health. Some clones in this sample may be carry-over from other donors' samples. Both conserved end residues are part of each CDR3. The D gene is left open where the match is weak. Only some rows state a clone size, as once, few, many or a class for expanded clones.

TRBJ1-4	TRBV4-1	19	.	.	CASSQLYKNWVPTNEKLFF
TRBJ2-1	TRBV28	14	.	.	CASVLAHSYNEQFF
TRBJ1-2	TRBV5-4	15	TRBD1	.	CASSSGTGANYGYTF
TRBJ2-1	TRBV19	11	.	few	CAVRGYNEQFF
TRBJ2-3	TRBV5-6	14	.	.	CASSLGLVTHTQYF
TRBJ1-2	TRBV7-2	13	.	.	CASSSNRASGYTF
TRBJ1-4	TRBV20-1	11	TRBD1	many	CSAPRTGQLFF
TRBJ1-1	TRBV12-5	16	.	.	CASGPPGGVTGTEAFF
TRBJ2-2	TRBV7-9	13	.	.	CASGLEGTGELFF
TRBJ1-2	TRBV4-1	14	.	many	CASSQGRGSYGYTF
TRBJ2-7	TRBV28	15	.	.	CASSLRGAASYEQYF